These 13 T cell receptor beta chains share one sample of origin, sequenced in a study of blood T cells in healthy people across ages. A second about 6 to 12 cycle PCR used barcoded and J-beta primers. TCRdb used MiXCR to reprocess the 5' RACE reads, holding one entry per CDR3 protein. Of over 450,000 distinct CDR3 sequences in the sample, 24% are singletons; the top ten hold just over 8.5%. The sample was also linked to a second study, of T cells of mothers and their children.

The sample taken for sequencing was blood. The receptors come from a boy aged 10-17 years in good health.

For the CDR3, the DNA is TGTGCCAGCAGCTCAAGCGGACATTGGCAGTACTTC. Encoded protein: CASSSSGHWQYF. The V and J genes are TRBV11-1 and TRBJ2-5; TRBD1 or TRBD2 may be the D gene (5 bases each). The CDR3 extends over 12 amino acids. Germline assignment: CDR1 SGHAT and CDR2 FQDESV (reference sequence). V was clipped by 4 bases and J by 11 bases, with 14 bases between them.

This clonotype has more than one count but fewer than ten. This sequence joins TRBV20-1 and TRBJ2-7; no clear D. The CDR3 spans 12 residues. With 4 bases removed from V and 0 bases from J, the gap between germline ends came to 7 bases. Germline V CDR1 and CDR2: DFQATT, SNEGSKA (reference sequence). The CDR3 DNA reads TGCAGTGCTATTGAGGTCTCCTACGAGCAGTACTTC. Protein product: CSAIEVSYEQYF.

The chain recombines TRBV9 with TRBJ1-1; 10 nucleotides align to TRBD1. Per the germline V gene, CDR1 is SGDLS and CDR2 is YYNGEE. The CDR3 consists of 16 residues. The V and J ends lost 3 bases and 8 bases, in that order; junction bases with no gene match: 13. The CDR3 DNA sequence: TGTGCCAGCAGCGAAAGCCAAACCAGGGACAGGGGAGAAGCTTTCTTT. As protein: CASSESQTRDRGEAFF.

This clonotype has more than one count but fewer than ten. This chain uses TRBV5-6 with TRBJ2-2, with D possibly matching TRBD1 (5 bases). V lost 6 bases to trimming and J lost 1 base, with 13 bases between them. From germline, CDR1 is SGHDT and CDR2 YYEEEE. The CDR3 length is 15 residues. The CDR3 loop is CASTLLTGNTGELFF. The CDR3 region has the DNA TGTGCCAGCACCCTACTTACAGGGAACACCGGGGAGCTGTTTTTT.

The chain links TRBV12-3 or TRBV12-4 to TRBJ1-2, with TRBD1 matching over 7 bases. The CDR3 sequence is 14 residues long. The ends lost 2 bases at V and 4 bases at J; junction bases unmatched: 4. The CDR3 here is CASSLLGQTYGYTF. The CDR3 DNA reads as TGTGCCAGCAGTTTATTGGGACAGACCTATGGCTACACCTTC.

The rearrangement uses TRBV7-2 and TRBJ1-2; 9 positions match TRBD1. Looked up from germline, CDR1 is SGHTA and CDR2 is FQGNSA. This CDR3 is built from 14 residues. After removal of 5 bases from V and 3 bases from J, the junction contained 4 bases not matched to a gene. Written as DNA, the CDR3 is TGTGCCAGCAGCCGACAGGGGGGTGACTATGGCTACACCTTC. Amino acids: CASSRQGGDYGYTF.

This clonotype was picked up a small number of times. The chain combines TRBV6-5 with TRBJ2-7, with D possibly matching TRBD2 (6 bases). The CDR3 is 14 residues long. Germline assignment: CDR1 MNHEY and CDR2 SVGAGI. V gave up 0 bases and J gave up 5 bases, with 11 bases separating them. CDR3 loop: CASSYSMGGDEQYF. The CDR3 region has the DNA TGTGCCAGCAGTTACTCAATGGGCGGGGACGAGCAGTACTTC.

The CDR3 loop reads CASRTTGDPYGYTF. The DNA of the CDR3 is TGTGCCAGCAGGACTACGGGCGATCCCTATGGCTACACCTTC. The V gene is TRBV28, the J gene TRBJ1-2; D ambiguous. Germline CDR1 reads MDHEN; CDR2 reads SYDVKM. V lost 6 bases and J lost 4, with 15 bases in between. This CDR3 spans 14 amino acids.

This chain uses TRBV5-1 with TRBJ1-4; D might be TRBD1 (6 bases). The V gene's germline CDR1 is SGHRS and CDR2 YFSETQ. CDR3 length: 14 amino acids. Trimming left V 2 bases short and J 8 bases short, with 13 bases between. CDR3 nucleotides: TGCGCCAGCAGCTTTTTATCAGGGGACGAAAAACTGTTTTTT. It specifies CASSFLSGDEKLFF.

In this sample, this clonotype turned up many times. V usage is TRBV29-1 and J usage is TRBJ1-3, with D tentatively TRBD1 (6 bases). The germline V and J ends were trimmed by 1 base and 2 bases, with 9 bases remaining between them. Germline assignment: CDR1 SQVTM and CDR2 ANQGSEA. The CDR3 covers 14 residues. CDR3 nucleotide sequence: TGCAGCGTTGAAGGGGGGGCGGCTGGAAACACCATATATTTT. It specifies CSVEGGAAGNTIYF.

This clonotype was counted a few times. Since no conserved phenylalanine or tryptophan closes the CDR3, a read error is the likely cause. CDR3 sequence: CASSPGTSIPYEQYS. The CDR3 DNA follows: TGCGCCAGCAGCCCCGGGACTAGTATCCCCTACGAGCAGTACTCC. The chain couples TRBV4-1 to TRBJ2-7; 8 bases are a match to TRBD2. From germline, CDR1 is MGHRA and CDR2 YSYEKL. The CDR3 spans 15 residues. The V segment lost 4 bases and the J segment 2 bases; nucleotides outside the gene matches: 7.

This clonotype was counted between two and nine times. This chain links TRBV4-3 with TRBJ1-2, with a weak D call TRBD1 (6 bases). Trimming removed 1 base from V and 4 bases from J, with 22 bases in between. Germline assignment: CDR1 LGHNA and CDR2 YSLEER. CDR3 length equals 18 residues. The CDR3 here is CASSQGWTDPGHFYGYTF. CDR3 DNA sequence: TGCGCCAGCAGCCAAGGCTGGACAGATCCGGGACATTTCTATGGCTACACCTTC.

This clonotype was seen a handful of times. The chain is built from TRBV6-5 and TRBJ2-5; 9 nucleotides agree with TRBD2. The assigned J gene may be wrong: the sequence end matches TRBJ2-7 better. The V gene's germline CDR1 is MNHEY and CDR2 SVGAGI. CDR3 length: 17 residues. The CDR3 region is CASSRRGSGRVSYEQYF. In DNA, the CDR3 is TGTGCCAGCAGCCGGCGGGGTAGCGGGAGAGTCTCCTACGAGCAGTACTTC.